This T cell receptor beta chain was documented in a study of human T cells and chemical hapten exposure. Study background: Alopecia areata, totalis or universalis affected patients who were mostly female. Study-level results: Relative to controls, expanded TCRs formed significantly more large CDR3 similarity clusters.

The CDR3 is made up of 17 amino acids. V shed 0 bases and J shed 0 bases, with 9 bases lying between them. Documented time point: patch test 3, about 24 weeks after DPC sensitization. The treatment is: therapeutic diphenylcyclopropenone sensitization with weekly scalp DPC. Ahead of each patch test application, blood was drawn. Per the original methods: A typical sample had 93,000 or so TCRs, with roughly 23,224 to 690,600 overall. TCRdb fed the RACE reads into MiXCR, producing one record per CDR3 protein. The V and J calls and clone size are TCRdb's, not the authors'. This table has 100,000 or so distinct CDR3 sequences, under 35% appearing once. With regard to this clonotype: Its antigen remains unknown.

J is TRBJ1-6 and V is TRBV23-1; D is undetermined. TRBV23-1 is an ORF for which the function is uncertain. This TCR derives from a man aged 35-49 years with alopecia areata. Some clones in this sample may be carry-over from other donors' samples. The sample was whole blood, taken in connection with sensitization to the hapten diphenylcyclopropenone (DPC). The CDR3 DNA sequence: TGCGCCAGCAGTCAATCGTGGCCCAGCTCCTATAATTCACCCCTCCACTTT. This encodes CASSQSWPSSYNSPLHF.